This TCR beta chain appears in the sequencing data of a study of cytomegalovirus exposure and HLA in healthy donors. Study overall: T cells numbering about 179 million yielded some 110 million unique TCR beta sequences in an earlier analysis. The study's findings and limits: Most TCR sequences were rare, but some public TCRs occurred in many donors. In a later analysis, more than 15,000 TCR beta sequences were associated with HLA alleles at 0.05 false discovery rate. Previously analyzed data showed that most TCR beta V segments were productive at a frequency of about 87% or about 30%.

J was trimmed by 10 bases and V by 0 bases; bases with no gene match: 3. The CDR3 contains 13 residues. Per germline, CDR1 MGHRA and CDR2 YSYEKL. About this clone: Its antigen is currently unknown.

The PCR employed 60 Vbeta primers together with 13 Jbeta primers. TCRdb keeps only in-frame clones here, not all; method: immunoSEQ multiplex PCR. The sample data list 55,000 to 80,000 clones. This sequence originates from a man aged 40-50 years in good health and CMV-seronegative. The V and J genes are TRBV4-1 and TRBJ2-1, with 7 nucleotides matching TRBD1. The source material was PBMCs. CDR3: CASSQDKDREQFF. DNA of the CDR3: TGCGCCAGCAGCCAAGACAAGGACAGGGAGCAGTTCTTC.